Listed below are T cell receptor beta chains from one sample, sequenced in a study of blood T cell repertoires in COVID-19. The data were produced by immunoSEQ multiplex PCR, yet TCRdb's version contains in-frame clones alone and is incomplete. The sample lists 150,000 or so clones, about 80% occurring once. Material: peripheral blood. These receptors originate from a woman of 80 years or more with acute or convalescent COVID-19. The CDR3 runs from the conserved cysteine through the conserved F or W. A D gene is named only where the DNA matches it firmly. Rows may omit the clone size; those that give it use once, few, many or a size class.

>.|TRBJ1-3|.|TRBV19
CASSIDAGHSGNTIYF
TGTGCCAGTAGTATCGATGCGGGGCACTCTGGAAACACCATATATTTT
>.|TRBJ1-2|few|TRBV28
CASSRGTSYGYTF
TGTGCCAGCAGTCGTGGGACATCGTATGGCTACACCTTC
>TRBD2|TRBJ2-2|.|TRBV3-1/TRBV3-2
CASGEGRTGELFF
TGTGCCAGCGGGGAGGGTCGGACCGGGGAGCTGTTTTTT
>.|TRBJ2-2|once|TRBV6-2/TRBV6-3
CASSPGTHNTGELFF
TGTGCCAGCAGTCCCGGGACACATAACACCGGGGAGCTGTTTTTT
>.|TRBJ1-4|.|TRBV19
CASSISPAQGINEKLFF
TGTGCCAGTAGTATTTCCCCCGCGCAGGGGATTAATGAAAAACTGTTTTTT
>.|TRBJ1-2|few|TRBV7-6
CASSQTGWYGYTF
TGTGCCAGCAGCCAAACAGGCTGGTATGGCTACACCTTC
>TRBD1|TRBJ1-1|.|TRBV3-1/TRBV3-2
CASSPNRGQGAFF
TGTGCCAGCAGCCCAAACAGGGGTCAGGGAGCTTTCTTT
>.|TRBJ2-3|.|TRBV18
CATIPEARGVQSTDTQYF
TGTGCCACCATCCCGGAGGCGCGGGGAGTACAGAGCACAGATACGCAGTATTTT
>TRBD1|TRBJ1-4|.|TRBV5-1
CASSGGQGANEKLFF
TGCGCCAGCAGCGGAGGACAGGGGGCTAATGAAAAACTGTTTTTT
>.|TRBJ1-5|.|TRBV3-1/TRBV3-2
CASSQSRSQPQHF
TGTGCCAGCAGCCAATCGAGGAGTCAGCCCCAGCATTTT
>.|TRBJ1-2|.|TRBV6-1
CASSEVMAGSGYTF
TGTGCCAGCAGTGAAGTTATGGCAGGGTCAGGCTACACCTTC
>.|TRBJ2-2|.|TRBV19
CASSAEPNTGELFF
TGTGCCAGTAGTGCGGAGCCGAACACCGGGGAGCTGTTTTTT
>TRBD1|TRBJ2-7|.|TRBV19
CASSSEGQLSYEQYF
TGTGCCAGTAGTAGTGAGGGACAGCTAAGCTACGAGCAGTACTTC
>.|TRBJ2-7|once|TRBV5-1
CASSLDSSGGSYEQYF
TGCGCCAGCAGCTTGGATTCCAGCGGAGGCTCCTACGAGCAGTACTTC
>.|TRBJ1-5|once|TRBV29-1
CSVGGLGQPQHF
TGCAGCGTTGGAGGACTTGGTCAGCCCCAGCATTTT
>.|TRBJ1-2|.|TRBV2
CASSVSGEGYTF
TGTGCCAGCAGTGTAAGCGGGGAAGGCTACACCTTC
>TRBD2|TRBJ2-1|.|TRBV28
CASKIAGGRVDEQFF
TGTGCCAGCAAAATAGCGGGAGGCCGGGTCGATGAGCAGTTCTTC
>.|TRBJ1-6|few|TRBV14
CASSQDLGSPLHF
TGTGCCAGCAGCCAAGATCTAGGATCACCCCTCCACTTT
>.|TRBJ2-2|.|TRBV27
CASTRDSQIAELFF
TGTGCCAGCACCCGGGACTCCCAAATTGCTGAGCTGTTTTTT
>TRBD1|TRBJ1-6|.|TRBV4-1
CASSQGQINSPLHF
TGCGCCAGCAGCCAGGGACAGATCAATTCACCCCTCCACTTT
>TRBD2|TRBJ2-3|.|TRBV7-2
CASSPVAGGAEDTQYF
TGTGCCAGCAGCCCCGTAGCGGGGGGGGCCGAAGATACGCAGTATTTT
>.|TRBJ2-7|.|TRBV19
CASSVLLRSSYEQYF
TGTGCCAGTAGTGTCCTCCTAAGAAGCTCCTACGAGCAGTACTTC
>TRBD1|TRBJ2-7|.|TRBV7-2
CASKPDRGLYEQYF
TGTGCCAGCAAACCGGACAGGGGATTGTACGAGCAGTACTTC
>.|TRBJ1-2|.|TRBV6-2/TRBV6-3
CASSYSAGGTGYTF
TGTGCCAGCAGTTACTCGGCAGGAGGTACGGGCTACACCTTC
>TRBD1|TRBJ1-4|.|TRBV5-1
CASSPGQGGEKLFF
TGCGCCAGCAGCCCGGGACAGGGGGGTGAAAAACTGTTTTTT
>TRBD1|TRBJ2-3|.|TRBV24-1
CATSVTGEYTQYF
TGTGCCACCAGTGTCACAGGGGAATATACGCAGTATTTT
>.|TRBJ1-2|.|TRBV11-2
CASSYRGSGGIGGYTF
TGTGCCAGCAGCTACCGCGGGAGTGGGGGGATCGGTGGCTACACCTTC
>.|TRBJ2-1|.|TRBV19
CASSIAAGQGGNEQFF
TGTGCCAGTAGTATAGCCGCAGGGCAGGGGGGCAATGAGCAGTTCTTC
>.|TRBJ1-2|.|TRBV4-2
CASSQDPTQRDYGYTF
TGTGCCAGCAGCCAAGATCCGACACAGCGGGACTATGGCTACACCTTC
>TRBD1|TRBJ2-7|.|TRBV3-1/TRBV3-2
CASSQPPRTGQLSYEQYF
TGTGCCAGCAGCCAACCCCCGAGGACAGGGCAACTCTCCTACGAGCAGTACTTC
>TRBD1|TRBJ2-3|once|TRBV5-6
CASSFGTGTDTQYF
TGTGCCAGCAGCTTCGGGACAGGGACAGATACGCAGTATTTT
>TRBD1|TRBJ1-6|.|TRBV2
CASTKDRGWGSPLHF
TGTGCCAGCACCAAAGACAGGGGTTGGGGTTCACCCCTCCACTTT
>TRBD1|TRBJ2-3|.|TRBV7-3
CASSFEGTDTDTQYF
TGTGCCAGCAGCTTTGAAGGGACAGACACAGATACGCAGTATTTT
>.|TRBJ2-1|.|TRBV21-1
CASSRPSQRPGEWSEQFF
TGTGCCAGCAGCCGACCCTCCCAACGGCCCGGAGAGTGGAGTGAGCAGTTCTTC
>TRBD1|TRBJ1-2|.|TRBV7-2
CASRVGTGLYGYTF
TGTGCCAGCAGGGTAGGGACAGGGCTCTATGGCTACACCTTC
>.|TRBJ2-5|.|TRBV2
CASSRTSGRETQYF
TGTGCCAGCAGCCGGACTTCCGGAAGGGAGACCCAGTACTTC
>.|TRBJ1-3|.|TRBV6-5
CASGSGTNSGNTIYF
TGTGCCAGCGGGTCGGGGACTAACTCTGGAAACACCATATATTTT
>.|TRBJ1-4|.|TRBV19
CASSIAEGRGEKLFF
TGTGCCAGTAGTATAGCGGAGGGAAGGGGCGAAAAACTGTTTTTT
>TRBD2|TRBJ2-3|.|TRBV18
CASSPSLAGGPRDTQYF
TGTGCCAGCTCACCGTCGCTAGCGGGGGGGCCCCGGGATACGCAGTATTTT
>TRBD2|TRBJ2-5|.|TRBV25-1
CASSRPPGTTSSQETQYF
TGTGCCAGCAGTCGACCCCCCGGGACTACCTCCTCCCAAGAGACCCAGTACTTC
>TRBD2|TRBJ2-1|.|TRBV5-4
CASSPWGGSNNEQFF
TGTGCCAGCAGCCCGTGGGGCGGGAGTAACAATGAGCAGTTCTTC
>TRBD1|TRBJ2-2|.|TRBV19
CASSITGTANTGELFF
TGTGCCAGTAGTATAACCGGGACAGCGAACACCGGGGAGCTGTTTTTT
>TRBD1|TRBJ1-2|.|TRBV19
CASTRTGGDYGYTF
TGTGCCAGTACTAGGACAGGGGGCGACTATGGCTACACCTTC